This TCR beta chain originates from a study of cytomegalovirus exposure and HLA in healthy donors. At the level of the study: Findings of an earlier analysis included around 100 million unique TCR beta sequences from 190 million or so T cells.

Primers included in the PCR were 60 Vbeta and 13 Jbeta primers. Here immunoSEQ multiplex PCR was the method, and the copy in TCRdb shows in-frame clones only, minus some. This sample has 100,000 to 150,000 clones; around 72% occur once, and the top ten carry 4.2%. The ends were cut back, 4 bases at V and 4 bases at J, with 19 bases in the middle. This CDR3 contains 16 residues. Germline CDR1 SEHNR, CDR2 FQNEAQ (reference sequence). Sequencing input: PBMCs. The sequence was obtained from a man between 45 and 60 years old in good health and CMV-seropositive. The chain joins TRBV7-9 to TRBJ2-5; D is perhaps TRBD1 (6 bases). CDR3 in amino acids: CASSSSGTREGETQYF. CDR3 DNA sequence: TGTGCCAGCAGCTCGAGTGGGACACGCGAAGGAGAGACCCAGTACTTC.